This note documents a single T cell receptor beta chain sequence. As yet, its antigen is unknown. This specimen comes from a study of T-cell memory formation after mild COVID-19. Study in general: Among the donors, TCR clusters were largely specific to each donor. Regarding the study as a whole: Mostly located in CM and EM were contracting CD4+ clones, with contracting CD8+ clones located in EMRA. The pre-infection memory compartment contained some responding clones, suggesting cross-reactive memory joined.

V lost 3 bases to trimming and J lost 0 bases, with 10 bases between them. This CDR3 is built from 14 residues. Germline lookup yields CDR1 SGHKS and CDR2 YYEKEE (reference sequence). TCRdb reprocessed the 5' RACE reads via MiXCR and lists one record per CDR3 protein. This sample carries a few hundred thousand distinct CDR3 sequences, approximately 18% of them seen once, and the ten largest clones take roughly 23%. Sequencing input: PBMCs or a T cell subset sorted from them (not recorded which). This TCR derives from a man aged 18 to 29 who had mild COVID-19 (a few samples of this study predate the infection). Cell type and time point are not known. The V and J genes are TRBV5-5 and TRBJ2-7; the D gene is possibly TRBD1 (5 bases). This chain's CDR3 is CASSSPGFSYEQYF. The CDR3 coding sequence is TGTGCCAGCAGCTCGCCAGGGTTCTCCTACGAGCAGTACTTC.